Reported below is one T cell receptor beta chain. Cohorts were determined from participant-reported clinical history. Trimming shortened V by 0 bases and J by 3 bases, and 9 bases separated the two germline ends. There are 15 residues in the CDR3. Per the germline V gene, CDR1 is LGHDT and CDR2 is YNNKEL (reference sequence). This entry belongs to a study of blood T cell repertoires in COVID-19. Profiling relied on immunoSEQ multiplex PCR, and the TCRdb table lists in-frame clones only, not all of them. The table has fewer than 250,000 clones, 83% seen once. The chain uses TRBV3-1 (or the pseudogene TRBV3-2) and TRBJ1-5; D gene ambiguous. The receptor was derived from a woman aged 40 to 50 who had been exposed to COVID-19. The sequenced sample consisted of PBMCs or T cells enriched from blood (not recorded which). The CDR3 DNA reads TGTGCCAGCAGCCAAGATCCGGTTTACAATCAGCCCCAGCATTTT. This sequence encodes CASSQDPVYNQPQHF.